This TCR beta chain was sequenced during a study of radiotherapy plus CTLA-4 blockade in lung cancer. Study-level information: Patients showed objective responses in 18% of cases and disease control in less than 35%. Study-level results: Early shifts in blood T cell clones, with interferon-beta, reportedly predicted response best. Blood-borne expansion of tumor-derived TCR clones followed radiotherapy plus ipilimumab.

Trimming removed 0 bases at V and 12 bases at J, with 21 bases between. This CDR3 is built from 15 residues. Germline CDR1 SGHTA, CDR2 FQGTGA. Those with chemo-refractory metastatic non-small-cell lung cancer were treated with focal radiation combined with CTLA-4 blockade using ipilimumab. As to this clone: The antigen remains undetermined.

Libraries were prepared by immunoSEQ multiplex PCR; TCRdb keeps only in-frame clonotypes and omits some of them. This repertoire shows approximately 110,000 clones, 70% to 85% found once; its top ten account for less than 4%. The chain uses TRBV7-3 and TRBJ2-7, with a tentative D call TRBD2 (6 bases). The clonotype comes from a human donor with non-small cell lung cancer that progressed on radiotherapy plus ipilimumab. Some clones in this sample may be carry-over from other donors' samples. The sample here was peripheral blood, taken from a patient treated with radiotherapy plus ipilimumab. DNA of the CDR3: TGTGCCAGCAGCTTAACGAATGGAGGGTTTGAGACGAGGTACTTC. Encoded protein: CASSLTNGGFETRYF.